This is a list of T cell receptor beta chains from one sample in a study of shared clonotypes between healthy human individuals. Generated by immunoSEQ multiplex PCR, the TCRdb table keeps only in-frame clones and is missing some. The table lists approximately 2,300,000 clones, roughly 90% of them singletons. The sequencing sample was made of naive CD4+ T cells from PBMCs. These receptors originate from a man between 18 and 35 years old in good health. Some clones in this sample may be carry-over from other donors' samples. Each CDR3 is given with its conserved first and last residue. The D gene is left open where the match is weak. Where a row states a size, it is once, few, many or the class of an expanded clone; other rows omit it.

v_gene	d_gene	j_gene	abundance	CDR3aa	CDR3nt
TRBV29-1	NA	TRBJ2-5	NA	CSVEDQYREETQYF	TGCAGCGTTGAAGATCAGTACAGGGAAGAGACCCAGTACTTC
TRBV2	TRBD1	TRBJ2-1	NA	CASSGESGGGLSNPFF	TGTGCCAGCAGTGGAGAGTCAGGGGGCGGTCTTTCTAATCCGTTCTTC
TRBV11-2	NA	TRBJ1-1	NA	CASSLETGDTEAFF	TGTGCCAGCAGCTTAGAGACGGGGGACACTGAAGCTTTCTTT
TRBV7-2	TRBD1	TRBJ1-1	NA	CASSSYRGGTEAFF	TGTGCCAGCAGCTCCTACAGGGGAGGCACTGAAGCTTTCTTT
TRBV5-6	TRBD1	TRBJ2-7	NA	CASSLAGQGRNEQYF	TGTGCCAGCAGCTTGGCCGGACAGGGAAGGAACGAGCAGTACTTC
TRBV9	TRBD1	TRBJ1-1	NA	CASRAPTGAVEAFF	TGTGCCAGCAGGGCACCGACAGGGGCAGTTGAAGCTTTCTTT
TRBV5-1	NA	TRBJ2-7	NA	CASSLGPVEGEQYF	TGCGCCAGCAGCTTGGGGCCGGTTGAGGGCGAGCAGTACTTC
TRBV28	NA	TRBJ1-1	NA	CASSSTRGTEAFF	TGTGCCAGCAGTTCGACCAGGGGTACTGAAGCTTTCTTT
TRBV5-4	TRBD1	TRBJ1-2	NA	CASSIDRASYGYTF	TGTGCCAGCAGCATCGACAGGGCTTCCTATGGCTACACCTTC
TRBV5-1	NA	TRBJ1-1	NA	CASSLQDTALEAFF	TGCGCCAGCAGCTTGCAGGACACCGCCCTTGAAGCTTTCTTT
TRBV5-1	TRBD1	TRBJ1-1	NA	CASRAGTGGPNTEAFF	TGCGCCAGCAGGGCCGGGACAGGGGGCCCTAACACTGAAGCTTTCTTT
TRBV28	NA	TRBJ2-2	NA	CASSRTPNTGELFF	TGTGCCAGCAGCCGGACGCCGAACACCGGGGAGCTGTTTTTT
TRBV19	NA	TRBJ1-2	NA	CASSILASLGGRGYTF	TGTGCCAGTAGTATTCTCGCCTCGTTGGGGGGCCGAGGCTACACCTTC
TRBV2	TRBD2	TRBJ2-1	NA	CASSASGRAYNEQFF	TGTGCCAGCAGCGCTAGCGGGAGGGCCTACAATGAGCAGTTCTTC
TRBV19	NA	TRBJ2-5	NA	CASSAGQETQYF	TGTGCCAGTAGTGCAGGCCAAGAGACCCAGTACTTC
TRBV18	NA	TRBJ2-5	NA	CASSPGHGDQETQYF	TGTGCCAGCTCACCGGGCCATGGGGATCAAGAGACCCAGTACTTC
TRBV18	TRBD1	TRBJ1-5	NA	CASSPRGQGKDQPQHF	TGTGCCAGCTCACCACGGGGACAGGGGAAAGATCAGCCCCAGCATTTT
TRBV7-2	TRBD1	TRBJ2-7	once	CASSTRQGQPYEQYF	TGTGCCAGCAGCACACGACAGGGGCAACCCTACGAGCAGTACTTC